This T cell receptor (beta chain) was obtained from a study of T cell responses to AZD1222 COVID-19 vaccine (dated by TCRdb to the early 2020s). Regarding the complete study: AZD1222 recipients given second doses at about 4 weeks or at about 12 weeks were pooled, since spike-specific TCR depth and breadth were not found to differ between the two schedules. TCR sequencing covered some 240 trial participants: 207 given two doses of AZD1222 and approximately 26 given two doses of MenACWY control vaccine. Trial participants were enrolled by age into 18-55, 56-69 and 70-plus year subgroups, with roughly 160, 29 and 62 TCR-sequenced participants respectively. The paper as a whole reports these results and caveats: The 56-69-year group was small, and its depth increase did not reach significance, likely because of low power. Participants were mostly white British and included more females than males, and it was suggested by the authors that clonal diversity may have been underestimated. Reportedly, close to half of the unique spike-specific TCRs recognized epitopes lying outside the regions that are mutated in the B.1.351 and B.1.1.7 variants. Because no samples from the day 14 peak response were available, repertoires could be characterized only after the peak T cell response. The vaccine-associated CD4 TCRs covered the entire spike protein, and the dominant responses fell in regions 160-218 and 743-854. After two AZD1222 doses, both the breadth and the depth of spike-specific TCRs were significantly higher than at day 0 and than in MenACWY recipients. Conclusions about previously exposed vaccinees are limited, since just five or six AZD1222 recipients were seropositive for SARS-CoV-2 at baseline.

In the paper's terms, the time point label means: baseline before first vaccination. Vaccinee samples were obtained from the UK trials COV001 and COV002, which included a single-blind randomized controlled phase 2/3 trial of AZD1222 (ChAdOx1 nCoV-19) in healthy adults. Trial participant PBMC samples were collected at day 0 and day 28 after the second dose for TCRbeta chain sequencing. The CDR3 regions of human TCRbeta chains were analyzed by immunosequencing. Per the original workflow: TCRs in the repertoires were matched against a reference library of SARS-CoV-2-specific TCRs that had been generated with the MIRA antigen-specificity platform. Breadth was defined as the fraction of unique TCRs that were SARS-CoV-2-associated. Depth was defined as the fraction of total T cells that were SARS-CoV-2-associated. Using the MIRA data, every spike-specific TCR was mapped to the spike region that the TCR reacted to and assigned to either a CD4 or a CD8 class. Log10-transformed breadth and depth values were compared by one-way ANOVA with Sidak's multiple comparisons tests. Sourced from immuneACCESS, this table was stored by TCRdb with only in-frame sequences that have V and J called. A share of the clones is absent; for the studies checked, an unresolved V gene accounts for under half, and the remainder has no known explanation. From that table come the V and J calls and clone size; the DNA was used to work out D and trimming. The sample yields some 200,000 clones; 93% were counted once. Approximately 4% of the sample lies in the top ten.

Turning to this clone: The antigen it recognizes is unknown. Base quality data are lacking; no much larger clone is found one base away.

Its CDR3 holds 13 amino acids, cysteine through phenylalanine. Only CDR3 DNA is held: 39 bases, read in frame from base 1. The germline V gene specifies SGHTS as CDR1 and YDEGEE as CDR2. V drops 3 bases and J drops 4 bases, leaving 10 bases in between. The receptor comes from an adult in good health. The rearranged segments are TRBV5-8 and TRBJ1-1; a confident D gene designation cannot be given. The source was peripheral blood, collected on day 0 of AZD1222 vaccination. The CDR3 region reads CASSYGVGTEAFF. In nucleotide form, the sequence is TGTGCCAGCAGCTATGGAGTGGGCACTGAAGCTTTCTTT.